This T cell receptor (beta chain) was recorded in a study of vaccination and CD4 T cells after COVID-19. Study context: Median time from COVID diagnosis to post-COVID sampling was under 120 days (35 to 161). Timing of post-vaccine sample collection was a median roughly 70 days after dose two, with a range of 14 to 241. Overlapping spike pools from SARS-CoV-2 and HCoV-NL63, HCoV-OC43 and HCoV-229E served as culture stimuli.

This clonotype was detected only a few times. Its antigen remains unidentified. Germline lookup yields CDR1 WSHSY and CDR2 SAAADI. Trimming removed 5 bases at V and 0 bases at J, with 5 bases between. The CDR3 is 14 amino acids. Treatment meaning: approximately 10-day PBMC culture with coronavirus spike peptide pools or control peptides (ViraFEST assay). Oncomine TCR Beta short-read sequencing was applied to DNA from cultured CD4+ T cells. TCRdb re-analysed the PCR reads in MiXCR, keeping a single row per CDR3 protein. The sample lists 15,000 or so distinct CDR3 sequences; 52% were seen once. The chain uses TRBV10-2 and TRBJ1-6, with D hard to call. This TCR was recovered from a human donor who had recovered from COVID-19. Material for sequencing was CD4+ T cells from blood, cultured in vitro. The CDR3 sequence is CASSRSSYNSPLHF. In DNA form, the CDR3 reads TGCGCCAGCAGTCGGAGCTCCTATAATTCACCCCTCCACTTT.